This T cell receptor (beta chain) was identified during a study of PD-1 blockade in classical Hodgkin lymphoma (dated by TCRdb to 2018 to 2021). Background on the whole study: Nivolumab dosing was 3 mg/kg intravenously every 2 weeks, continuing until either disease progression or unacceptable toxicity. The study used CyTOF and TCR beta sequencing to define a peripheral blood immune signature of response to PD-1 blockade in classical Hodgkin lymphoma.

From a lookup of the germline V gene, CDR1 and CDR2 are SGHDT and YYEEEE. Ends trimmed: V by 4 bases, J by 4 bases; bases unmatched to a gene: 10. Its CDR3 holds 17 amino acids, cysteine through phenylalanine. The entry retains the CDR3 DNA only, 51 bases that are in frame from base 1. The paper's findings and limits, for the study overall: Patients starting nivolumab less than 1 year after ASCT had lower diversity and were excluded from later analyses to avoid confounding by immune reconstitution. Among trial patients, those achieving complete response had baseline diversity similar to that of newly diagnosed patients, while diversity was significantly lower in partial responders and progressors. CD4+ but not CD8+ TCR diversity rose significantly by C4D1 (p=0.0027 vs p=0.16), most apparent in complete responders (p=0.02). The study covered only a single clinical trial cohort, and the causes of the repertoire differences, possibly disease activity or prior therapy, were still not defined. Baseline TCR diversity was reported as lower in newly diagnosed patients than in healthy donors, and lower still in relapsed/refractory patients.

Genomic DNA was extracted with the Qiagen DNeasy kit from unsorted PBMCs and from negatively selected CD4+ and CD8+ fractions. TCR beta CDR3 regions were subjected to amplification by immunoSEQ multiplex PCR with primers that anneal to V and J segments. A synthetic immune receptor repertoire was used to minimize amplification bias, and any remaining bias was removed computationally after sequencing. The paper's data handling went like this. Repertoire diversity was quantified as the Shannon entropy index using custom Python scripts. Unsorted, CD4+ and CD8+ repertoires were analyzed separately, except for combined analyses in which CD4+ and CD8+ sequences were merged in silico. A clone was considered expanded if an increase in frequency of at least 2-fold after treatment relative to C1D1 was found, and a pseudocount of 0.5 was applied to clones undetected at baseline. Singleton clones were defined as clones with 0 or 1 copy at C1D1, and non-singleton clones were defined as clones with 2 or more copies. Clones expanded in unsorted samples were annotated as CD4+, CD8+ or unknown by matching protein sequences in sorted samples from the same patient. Diversity changes from C1D1 to C4D1 were tested in paired samples using Wilcoxon tests. This is the immuneACCESS table as TCRdb keeps it, with only in-frame sequences that have V and J called. A part of the clones is gone; compared with another copy, unresolved V genes explain less than half, and the rest is unexplained. V, J and clone size are taken as reported in that table, and D and trimming were inferred from the DNA itself. The sample table shows some 60,000 clones, and roughly nine tenths are seen once. The ten largest clones capture around 16% of the sample.

With regard to this clone: The antigen it binds to is not known. No base qualities exist here, and no much larger clone lies one base off it.

Per the publication, the time point label means: cycle 1 day 1 (C1D1), immediately before nivolumab initiation. Every trial patient had relapsed following autologous stem cell transplantation, and prior brentuximab vedotin exposure was what differed among cohorts A, B and C. The trial cohort included 50 to 60 patients with relapsed/refractory classical Hodgkin lymphoma, and each patient had a best overall response of complete response, partial response or progressive disease. Single-agent nivolumab was administered to trial patients in the multi-cohort phase II CheckMate 205 trial. An independent review committee assessed best overall response by applying the 2007 International Working Group response criteria. Trial PBMCs were obtained immediately prior to nivolumab initiation (C1D1) and on therapy at cycle 2 day 1 and cycle 4 day 1. Peripheral blood was collected in 8 mL Vacutainer Cell Preparation Tubes, from which PBMCs were isolated by centrifugation and then cryopreserved.

Recombination linked TRBV5-6 to TRBJ2-3, and TRBD2 aligns with 12 junction nucleotides. Source: peripheral blood mononuclear cells (PBMCs), taken at baseline. This receptor was obtained from a human donor with classical Hodgkin lymphoma. The CDR3 reads CASSPRLAGDYADTQYF. The bases read TGTGCCAGCAGCCCTAGACTAGCGGGGGACTACGCAGATACGCAGTATTTT.